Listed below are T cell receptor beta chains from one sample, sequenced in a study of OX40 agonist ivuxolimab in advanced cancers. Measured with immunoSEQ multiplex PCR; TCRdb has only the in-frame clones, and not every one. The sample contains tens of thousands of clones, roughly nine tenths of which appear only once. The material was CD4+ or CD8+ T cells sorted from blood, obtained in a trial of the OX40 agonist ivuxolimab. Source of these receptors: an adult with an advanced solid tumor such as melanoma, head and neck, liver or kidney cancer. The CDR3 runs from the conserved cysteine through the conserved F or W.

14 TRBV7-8 CASSLRGRPEKLFF
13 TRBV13 CASSPQGGTEAFF
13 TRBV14 CASGGTGSTEAFF
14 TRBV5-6 CASSSDLARNEQFF
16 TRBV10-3 CAISDGPSGNTDTQYF
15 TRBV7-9 CASSLIDSPQETQYF
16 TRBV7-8 CASSPAVRGSGNTIYF
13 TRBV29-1 CSVEGGEVYGYTF
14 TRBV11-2 CASSLRWGDEKLFF
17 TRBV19 CASSLSGTSGTPGGQFF
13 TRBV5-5 CASSLGLNTEAFF
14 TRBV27 CASSLGGHDQPQHF
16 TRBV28 CASGVYPGTGGAGQYF
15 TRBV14 CASSQEAGLVETQYF
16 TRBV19 CASSPLRDDGSYEQYF
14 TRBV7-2 CASSSGRRNTEAFF
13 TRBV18 CASSPIGFYEQYF
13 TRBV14 CASSHGTTYEQYF
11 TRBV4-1 CASSATDTQYF
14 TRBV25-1 CASSSGTGYNEQFF
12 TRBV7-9 CASSLGYNEQFF
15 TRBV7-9 CASSLPSSVQAEQFF
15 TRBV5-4 CASSLGGGFYNEQFF
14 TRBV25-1 CASSVGVSSYEQYF
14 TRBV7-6 CASSPASKNTEAFF
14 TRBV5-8 CASSPTGSPDGYTF
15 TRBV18 CASSYRLAGQETQYF
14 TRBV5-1 CASSFSGPTDTQYF
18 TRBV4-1 CASSQPQGRVVGTGELFF
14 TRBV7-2 CASRGPTGTYEQYF
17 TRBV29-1 CSVALSWGGPNTGELFF
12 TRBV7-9 CASSQTGYEQYF
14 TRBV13 CASSSGLAYNEQFF
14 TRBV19 CASRPGLGTNEQFF
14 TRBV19 CASKGSLGTGELFF
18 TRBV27 CASSPTSGRAWNTGELFF
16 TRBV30 CAWSGNGALHNTEAFF
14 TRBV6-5 CASRDPRWSYEQYF
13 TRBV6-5 CARGTGGDYGYTF